What follows describes a single T cell receptor beta chain. The antigen is unknown. Next came a second PCR, run for 7 to 11 cycles, which used a sample-barcoded 5' primer along with a J-beta primer mix. One entry per CDR3 protein, called by TCRdb with MiXCR from the 5' RACE reads. The sample holds around 2 million distinct CDR3 sequences, roughly two fifths seen once. The data were obtained in a study of blood T cells in healthy people across ages. Study findings and constraints: A strong correlation was found between TCR beta diversity and the percentage of naive T cells.

Germline CDR1 reads ENHRY; CDR2 reads SYGVKD. V was cut by 11 bases and J by 2 bases, with 19 bases left in between. This CDR3 is 15 amino acids long. This TCR was sampled from a human donor in good health. Sequencing was done on a sample of blood. The V and J genes are TRBV10-3 and TRBJ2-4, with D possibly being TRBD1 (5 bases). CDR3 residues: CAFYPPGQTKNIQYF. CDR3 DNA: TGTGCCTTCTACCCCCCTGGACAAACCAAAAACATTCAGTACTTC.